These 17 T cell receptor beta chains were all obtained from the same sample, sequenced in a study of cytomegalovirus exposure and HLA in healthy donors. The PCR was carried out with 60 Vbeta primers and 13 Jbeta primers. The table came from immunoSEQ multiplex PCR; TCRdb's copy has only in-frame clones and leaves some out. The sample lists about 130,000 clones, 79% occurring once. The sample taken for sequencing was PBMCs. The receptor set was obtained from a man younger than 35 in good health and CMV-seronegative.

V and J are TRBV11-3 and TRBJ1-2; 7 bases fit TRBD1. CDR1 and CDR2 (germline): SGHNT, YENEEA. V lost 0 bases, J lost 4 bases, and 8 bases stayed unmatched. The CDR3 extends over 16 amino acids. DNA of the CDR3: TGTGCCAGCAGCTTAGACAGGGGGAAGGACGGCTATGGCTACACCTTC. Its protein product is CASSLDRGKDGYGYTF.

The genes are TRBV6-5 and TRBJ1-4, with TRBD1 identical over 7 bases. The ends lost 0 bases at V and 3 bases at J; junction bases unmatched: 4. CDR1 MNHEY and CDR2 SVGAGI come from the germline V gene. This CDR3 is 16 amino acids long. CDR3 sequence reads: CASSYSGGQSNEKLFF. For the CDR3, the DNA is TGTGCCAGCAGTTACTCCGGGGGACAGTCTAATGAAAAACTGTTTTTT.

This clone has just a few counts. The V gene is TRBV29-1, the J gene TRBJ2-7; 11 bases are a match to TRBD1. Germline values: CDR1 SQVTM, CDR2 ANQGSEA. V gave up 4 bases and J gave up 3 bases; unmatched junction bases: 8. The CDR3 is made up of 15 amino acids. The CDR3 here is CSVASGTGGFYEQYF. The CDR3 DNA sequence: TGCAGCGTTGCATCCGGGACAGGGGGGTTCTACGAGCAGTACTTC.

This chain connects TRBV6-5 to TRBJ2-5, with 9 bases matching TRBD1. V lost 7 bases to trimming and J lost 5 bases; unmatched junction nucleotides: 8. The length of the CDR3 is 14 residues. CDR1 and CDR2 (germline): MNHEY, SVGAGI. CDR3 in DNA: TGTGCCAGCACAAGGACAGGGGTCGCGGAGACCCAGTACTTC. Encoded protein: CASTRTGVAETQYF.

This clone was found once. This chain uses TRBV25-1 with TRBJ2-1, with D possibly matching TRBD1 (5 bases). Germline V gives CDR1 MGHDK, CDR2 SYGVNS. V was shortened by 2 bases and J by 4 bases, with 12 bases between the two germline ends. There are 15 residues in the CDR3. CDR3 sequence (DNA): TGTGCCAGCAGTGAACCAGGGAATTTTTACAATGAGCAGTTCTTC. The encoded protein is CASSEPGNFYNEQFF.

The gene calls are TRBV27 and TRBJ1-5; D is unclear. Germline CDR1 reads MNHEY; CDR2 reads SMNVEV (reference sequence). The V and J ends lost 3 bases and 7 bases respectively, with 13 bases between them. CDR3 length: 14 amino acids. The CDR3 DNA reads as TGTGCCAGCAGTTTGGGGAGGGTAGGACAGCCCCAGCATTTT. This encodes CASSLGRVGQPQHF.

This sequence joins TRBV19 and TRBJ2-7; 9 bases map to TRBD2. This CDR3 contains 16 residues. V lost 4 bases and J lost 1; bases outside the gene matches: 8. Per germline, CDR1 LNHDA and CDR2 SQIVND (reference sequence). Here the CDR3 reads CASSTQSGRTSYEQYF. In DNA form, the CDR3 reads TGTGCCAGTAGTACCCAAAGCGGGAGGACGTCCTACGAGCAGTACTTC.

This sequence joins TRBV30 and TRBJ1-6; D remains unclear. The length of the CDR3 is 13 residues. With 2 bases removed from V and 3 bases from J, the gap between germline ends came to 5 bases. From germline, CDR1 is GTSNPN and CDR2 SVGIG (reference sequence). The CDR3 nucleotides are TGTGCCTGGAGTCCGGTCTATAATTCACCCCTCCACTTT. This gives the protein CAWSPVYNSPLHF.

The CDR3, as DNA: TGTGCCAGCAGCTTCATACTCGGAGCAGGGACAGATACGCAGTATTTT. Translated, it gives CASSFILGAGTDTQYF. This sequence joins TRBV7-9 and TRBJ2-3; D is possibly TRBD1 (5 bases). V was pared by 3 bases and J by 3 bases, with 16 bases between. From germline, CDR1 is SEHNR and CDR2 FQNEAQ (reference sequence). The CDR3 is 16 amino acids.

CDR3 sequence: CASRDRTGTDTQYF. The CDR3 DNA follows: TGTGCCAGCAGAGATCGGACTGGCACAGATACGCAGTATTTT. V and J are TRBV4-2 and TRBJ2-3, with a tentative D call TRBD2 (5 bases). Germline CDR1 and CDR2: LGHNA and YNFKEQ. The CDR3 totals 14 residues. The germline V and J ends were trimmed by 6 bases and 1 base, with 11 bases remaining between them.

The chain employs TRBV5-4 and TRBJ2-3; TRBD1 aligns across 8 bases. Germline lookup yields CDR1 SGHNT and CDR2 YYREEE (reference sequence). This CDR3 spans 15 amino acids. Losses at the gene ends were 2 bases for V and 6 bases for J; bases not matched to a gene: 8. CDR3 DNA sequence: TGTGCCAGCAGCTTTGACAGGGGAGATGTGGATACGCAGTATTTT. Amino acid sequence: CASSFDRGDVDTQYF.

The rearrangement uses TRBV5-1 and TRBJ2-5; D is possibly TRBD1 (6 bases). V lost 4 bases to trimming and J lost 5 bases, with 18 bases between them. Germline V gene data show CDR1 as SGHRS and CDR2 as YFSETQ. The CDR3 runs to 15 residues. CDR3 sequence reads: CASSPAGQPWETQYF. CDR3 nucleotide sequence: TGCGCCAGCAGCCCGGCTGGACAGCCATGGGAGACCCAGTACTTC. The variable domain in full, with the rest retrieved from reference TRBV5-1 and TRBJ2-5, is KAGVTQTPRYLIKTRGQQVTLSCSPISGHRSVSWYQQTPGQGLQFLFEYFSETQRNKGNFPGRFSGRQFSNSRSEMNVSTLELGDSALYLCASSPAGQPWETQYFGPGTRLLVL.

V usage is TRBV27 and J usage is TRBJ2-7, with D tentatively TRBD2 (6 bases). V lost 2 bases and J lost 4, with 12 bases in between. The CDR3 extends over 14 amino acids. CDR1 is MNHEY, CDR2 SMNVEV, per germline (reference sequence). Here the CDR3 DNA reads TGTGCCAGCAGTTTAGGAGGGTTCCCGTACGAGCAGTACTTC. As protein: CASSLGGFPYEQYF.

Only one count was recorded for this clone. This rearrangement joins TRBV11-2 to TRBJ1-2, with 9 bases that match TRBD1. The CDR3 spans 17 residues. V dropped 5 bases and J dropped 3; count of bases not matched to a gene: 13. The germline CDR1 and CDR2 sequences are SGHAT and FQNNGV. The CDR3 nucleotides are TGTGCCAGCAGCCAAAGGACAGGGGCGGTATTAGACTATGGCTACACCTTC. It encodes CASSQRTGAVLDYGYTF.

A single count supports this clone. This rearrangement joins TRBV6-6 to TRBJ2-7; 7 nucleotides align to TRBD2. CDR1 is MNHNY and CDR2 is SVGAGI in the germline V gene (reference sequence). CDR3 length: 15 residues. Unmatched junction bases numbered 6, after V lost 4 bases and J lost 0 bases. This CDR3 reads CASSSGGGSSYEQYV. The CDR3 nucleotides are TGTGCCAGCAGTTCCGGCGGGGGATCCTCCTACGAGCAGTACGTC.

This clone was observed once. The J gene is TRBJ1-2, the V gene TRBV19; TRBD1 might be the D (6 bases). CDR1 is LNHDA, CDR2 SQIVND, per germline (reference sequence). CDR3 length: 14 residues. V lost 5 bases and J lost 5, with 15 bases in between. The CDR3 nucleotides are TGTGCCAGTAGTTCAGGACAGCAACATTATGGCTACACCTTC. Protein product: CASSSGQQHYGYTF.

The chain uses TRBV29-1 and TRBJ2-7; 8 nucleotides agree with TRBD1. The junction had 5 bases not matched to a gene; V was cut back by 1 base and J by 3 bases. From germline, CDR1 is SQVTM and CDR2 ANQGSEA. The CDR3 has 14 amino acids. The CDR3 nucleotides are TGCAGCGTTGAAGGGACAGGGTTAGGCTACGAGCAGTACTTC. Translation gives CSVEGTGLGYEQYF.